The entry that follows covers one TCR beta chain sequence. The method was immunoSEQ multiplex PCR; TCRdb's version includes in-frame clones alone and lacks a portion of them. The repertoire consists of some 59,000 clones, with 60% to 80% occurring once and the leading ten covering about a fifth. The data are from a study of blood T cell repertoires in COVID-19. Study context: Samples came from the United States, Italy and Spain, spanning acute and convalescent COVID-19.

The CDR3 has 14 amino acids. Trimming at V came to 9 bases and at J to 6 bases, leaving 9 bases not matched to a gene. The germline gives CDR1 LNHDA, CDR2 SQIVND (reference sequence). Input material: peripheral blood. The receptor was derived from a man older than 75 with active or convalescent COVID-19. The chain links TRBV19 to TRBJ2-5, with 11 bases identical to TRBD1. CDR3 amino acids: CASAGTGGRKTQYF. CDR3 nucleotides: TGTGCCAGCGCCGGGACAGGGGGTCGAAAGACCCAGTACTTC.